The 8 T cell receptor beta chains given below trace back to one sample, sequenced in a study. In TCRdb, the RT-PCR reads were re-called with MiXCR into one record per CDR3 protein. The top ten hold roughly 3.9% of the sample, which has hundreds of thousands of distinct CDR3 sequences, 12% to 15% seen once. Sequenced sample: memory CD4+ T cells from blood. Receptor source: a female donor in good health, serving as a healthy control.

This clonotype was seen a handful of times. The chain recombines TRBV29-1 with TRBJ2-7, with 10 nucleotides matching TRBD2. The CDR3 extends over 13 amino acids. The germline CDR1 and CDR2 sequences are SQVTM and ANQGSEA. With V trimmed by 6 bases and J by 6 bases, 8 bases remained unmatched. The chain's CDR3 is CSVGPGTSVEQYF. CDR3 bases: TGCAGCGTCGGACCCGGGACTAGCGTCGAGCAGTACTTC.

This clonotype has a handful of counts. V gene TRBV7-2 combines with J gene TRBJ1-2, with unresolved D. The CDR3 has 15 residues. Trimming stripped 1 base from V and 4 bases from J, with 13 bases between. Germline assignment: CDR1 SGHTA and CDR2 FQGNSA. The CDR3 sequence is CASSLVVSQLYGYTF. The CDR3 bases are TGTGCCAGCAGCTTAGTCGTTTCACAGCTCTATGGCTACACCTTC. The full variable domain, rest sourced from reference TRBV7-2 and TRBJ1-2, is GAGVSQSPSNKVTEKGKDVELRCDPISGHTALYWYRQSLGQGLEFLIYFQGNSAPDKSGLPSDRFSAERTGGSVSTLTIQRTQQEDSAVYLCASSLVVSQLYGYTFGSGTRLTVV.

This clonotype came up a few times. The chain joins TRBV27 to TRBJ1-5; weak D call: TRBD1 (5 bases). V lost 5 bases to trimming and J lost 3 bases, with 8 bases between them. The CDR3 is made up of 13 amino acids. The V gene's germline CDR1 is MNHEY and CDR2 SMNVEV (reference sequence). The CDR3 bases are TGTGCCAGCAGTCAGGGTTTCAATCAGCCCCAGCATTTT. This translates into CASSQGFNQPQHF.

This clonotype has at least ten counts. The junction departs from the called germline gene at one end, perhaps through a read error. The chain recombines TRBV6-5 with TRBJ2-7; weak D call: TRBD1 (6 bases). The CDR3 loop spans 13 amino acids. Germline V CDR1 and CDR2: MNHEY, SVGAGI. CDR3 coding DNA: TGTGCCTGCAGTGTGAACAGGGTCCACGAGCAGTACTTC. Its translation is CACSVNRVHEQYF.

The CDR3 here is CASSLVVPEKLFF. CDR3 DNA: TGTGCCAGCAGCTTAGTTGTTCCTGAAAAACTGTTTTTT. The chain couples TRBV7-6 to TRBJ1-4; D ambiguous. V was pared by 1 base and J by 7 bases, with 7 bases between. The CDR3 consists of 13 residues. Germline CDR1 is SGHVS and CDR2 is FNYEAQ.

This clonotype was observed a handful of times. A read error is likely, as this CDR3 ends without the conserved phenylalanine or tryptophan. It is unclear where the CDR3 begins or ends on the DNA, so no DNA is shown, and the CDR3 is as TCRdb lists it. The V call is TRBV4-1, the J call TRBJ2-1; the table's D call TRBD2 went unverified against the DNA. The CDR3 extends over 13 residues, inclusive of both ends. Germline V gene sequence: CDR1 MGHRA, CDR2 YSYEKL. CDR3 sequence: CASSQEGSERQRY.

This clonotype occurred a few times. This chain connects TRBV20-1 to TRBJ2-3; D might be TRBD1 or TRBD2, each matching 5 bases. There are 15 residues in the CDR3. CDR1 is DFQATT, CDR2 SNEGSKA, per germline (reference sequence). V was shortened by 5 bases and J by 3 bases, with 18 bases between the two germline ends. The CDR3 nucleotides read TGCAGTGCTCCCCGGGACCTGCTAAGAACAGATACGCAGTATTTT. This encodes CSAPRDLLRTDTQYF.

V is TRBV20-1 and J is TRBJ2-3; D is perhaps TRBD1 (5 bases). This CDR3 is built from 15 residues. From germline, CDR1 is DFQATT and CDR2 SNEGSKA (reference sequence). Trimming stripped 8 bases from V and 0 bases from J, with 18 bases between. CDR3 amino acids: CSTGARASSTDTQYF. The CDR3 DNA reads TGCAGTACTGGCGCCAGGGCCAGTAGCACAGATACGCAGTATTTT.